These 20 T cell receptor beta chains were all obtained from the same sample, sequenced in a study of T cell changes during pregnancy in multiple sclerosis. Profiling relied on immunoSEQ multiplex PCR, and the TCRdb table lists in-frame clones only, not all of them. The sample holds roughly 27,000 clones, about nine tenths seen once. The specimen was CD8+ T cells from peripheral blood mononuclear cells, collected in the second trimester of pregnancy. These TCRs come from a female donor with multiple sclerosis, enrolled in a pregnancy study.

The rearrangement links TRBV11-2 to TRBJ1-1, with a possible D match to TRBD1 (5 bases). The CDR3 is 16 residues long. V was trimmed by 0 bases and J by 7 bases, leaving 18 bases between them. Germline CDR1 and CDR2: SGHAT and FQNNGV. The CDR3 sequence is CASSLDDSLQPFEAFF. CDR3 DNA sequence: TGTGCCAGCAGCTTAGACGACAGCTTACAGCCCTTTGAAGCTTTCTTT. Variable domain in full (rest from reference TRBV11-2 and TRBJ1-1): EAGVAQSPRYKIIEKRQSVAFWCNPISGHATLYWYQQILGQGPKLLIQFQNNGVVDDSQLPKDRFSAERLKGVDSTLKIQPAKLEDSAVYLCASSLDDSLQPFEAFFGQGTRLTVV.

The chain recombines TRBV7-6 with TRBJ2-2; D not certain. Germline CDR1 and CDR2: SGHVS and FNYEAQ. CDR3 length equals 13 residues. V shed 7 bases and J shed 9 bases, with 15 bases lying between them. In nucleotides, the CDR3 is TGTGCCAGCATCTATATTTCGGGTCGGGAGCTGTTTTTT. Encoded protein: CASIYISGRELFF. Full variable domain (missing parts from reference TRBV7-6 and TRBJ2-2): GAGVSQSPRYKVTKRGQDVALRCDPISGHVSLYWYRQALGQGPEFLTYFNYEAQQDKSGLPNDRFSAERPEGSISTLTIQRTEQRDSAMYRCASIYISGRELFFGEGSRLTVL.

The chain uses TRBV19 and TRBJ1-4, with D uncertain. The V and J ends lost 3 bases and 6 bases respectively, with 17 bases between them. Looked up from germline, CDR1 is LNHDA and CDR2 is SQIVND (reference sequence). The CDR3 spans 16 residues. Here the CDR3 DNA reads TGTGCCAGTAGTATCTCAGGTCGGGGATTGTATGAAAAACTGTTTTTT. As protein: CASSISGRGLYEKLFF.

Only one count was recorded for this clone. The rearrangement joins TRBV6-4 to TRBJ2-2, with TRBD2 matching 7 bases. Per the germline V gene, CDR1 is MRHNA and CDR2 is SNTAGT. V gave up 8 bases and J gave up 6 bases; unmatched junction bases: 12. This CDR3 comprises 15 residues. The DNA for the CDR3 is TGTGCCAGCTCCCCGTATGGGGAGGGCGCCGGGGAGCTGTTTTTT. It yields the protein CASSPYGEGAGELFF.

The J gene is TRBJ1-1, the V gene TRBV7-2, with a tentative D call TRBD1 (6 bases). Germline CDR1 and CDR2: SGHTA and FQGNSA. Trimming took 5 bases from V and 9 from J, leaving 16 bases between them. The CDR3 is 13 amino acids. The CDR3 spells CASSPSNRDKAFF. The CDR3 DNA reads as TGTGCCAGCAGCCCCTCGAACCGGGACAAAGCTTTCTTT.

The gene calls are TRBV15 and TRBJ2-3, with 9 bases identical to TRBD2. The V gene end was trimmed by 0 bases and the J gene end by 4 bases; junction bases not matched to a gene: 5. CDR3 length equals 16 residues. Germline V CDR1 and CDR2: LNHNV, YYDKDF (reference sequence). CDR3 bases: TGTGCCACCAGCAGAGATCGGCGGGGGGGCCCAGATACGCAGTATTTT. This encodes CATSRDRRGGPDTQYF.

The chain has TRBV6-4 and TRBJ2-1; 11 bases map to TRBD2. J was trimmed by 4 bases and V by 3 bases; bases with no gene match: 2. CDR3 length: 15 amino acids. The germline V gene has CDR1 MRHNA and CDR2 SNTAGT. CDR3 residues: CASSEASGGYNEQFF. The CDR3 DNA is TGTGCCAGCAGTGAAGCTAGCGGGGGGTACAATGAGCAGTTCTTC.

The chain recombines TRBV14 with TRBJ2-1, with TRBD1 as a possible D gene (5 bases). V was clipped by 0 bases and J by 7 bases, with 13 bases between them. Germline V lookup: CDR1 SGHDN, CDR2 FVKESK. This CDR3 is 15 amino acids long. Written as DNA, the CDR3 is TGTGCCAGCAGCCAAGACTTAGGGGTGGGTAATGAGCAGTTCTTC. Translated: CASSQDLGVGNEQFF.

The gene calls are TRBV5-4 and TRBJ2-1, with 11 bases fitting TRBD2. The CDR3 is 16 residues long. CDR1 is SGHNT and CDR2 is YYREEE in the germline V gene (reference sequence). J lost 5 bases, V lost 0 bases, and 4 bases had no gene match. CDR3 sequence reads: CASSLGLAGMDNEQFF. The CDR3 nucleotides read TGTGCCAGCAGCTTGGGACTAGCGGGGATGGACAATGAGCAGTTCTTC.

The chain carries TRBV6-4 and TRBJ2-1; possibly TRBD2 for D (7 bases). Germline V CDR1 and CDR2: MRHNA, SNTAGT. V lost 5 bases to trimming and J lost 6 bases, with 17 bases between them. This CDR3 is built from 15 residues. This CDR3 reads CASSTSGGAGNEQFF. DNA for the CDR3: TGTGCCAGCAGTACCTCTGGGGGGGCCGGCAATGAGCAGTTCTTC.

The CDR3 nucleotides are TGTGCCAGCAGCTTGGGGAGACGACAGGGGGCACATGAAGCTTTCTTT. This translates into CASSLGRRQGAHEAFF. The chain uses TRBV5-6 and TRBJ1-1; 10 nucleotides agree with TRBD1. The germline V gene encodes CDR1 SGHDT and CDR2 YYEEEE. With V trimmed by 0 bases and J by 7 bases, 9 bases remained unmatched. The CDR3 covers 16 residues.

The chain joins TRBV7-9 to TRBJ2-2; no firm D call. In germline, CDR1 is SEHNR, CDR2 FQNEAQ (reference sequence). The length of the CDR3 is 16 residues. V lost 2 bases and J lost 6, with 16 bases in between. The CDR3 nucleotides read TGTGCCAGCAGCTTAACGACTGGGTCTGCTGCCGGGGAGCTGTTTTTT. This sequence encodes CASSLTTGSAAGELFF. Full variable domain (outside the CDR3, taken from reference TRBV7-9 and TRBJ2-2): DTGVSQNPRHKITKRGQNVTFRCDPISEHNRLYWYRQTLGQGPEFLTYFQNEAQLEKSRLLSDRFSAERPKGSFSTLEIQRTEQGDSAMYLCASSLTTGSAAGELFFGEGSRLTVL.

This sequence joins TRBV5-1 and TRBJ2-7, with TRBD1 as a possible D gene (6 bases). This CDR3 region has 13 residues. Germline lookup yields CDR1 SGHRS and CDR2 YFSETQ. Trimming pared 5 bases from V and 7 bases from J, leaving 16 bases between. The DNA for the CDR3 is TGCGCCAGCAGTCCGGGACACAGGTGGGAGCAGTACTTC. Its translation: CASSPGHRWEQYF.

The J gene is TRBJ1-1, the V gene TRBV4-1; perhaps TRBD1 as D (6 bases). Between the trimmed V and J ends, which lost 0 bases and 0 bases, there was a span of 11 bases. The CDR3 runs 16 residues. Germline V gene sequence: CDR1 MGHRA, CDR2 YSYEKL. The CDR3 reads CASSQDQRGMNTEAFF. As DNA, the CDR3 is TGCGCCAGCAGCCAAGATCAAAGGGGGATGAACACTGAAGCTTTCTTT.

The chain has TRBV7-3 and TRBJ2-3, with 11 bases fitting TRBD2. The V segment lost 7 bases and the J segment 4 bases; nucleotides outside the gene matches: 7. The CDR3 is 15 amino acids. Germline V gene sequence: CDR1 SGHTA, CDR2 FQGTGA. The CDR3 loop is CASTLAGGYADTQYF. CDR3 in DNA: TGTGCCAGCACTTTAGCGGGGGGGTATGCAGATACGCAGTATTTT.

This clone was detected only a few times. The chain is built from TRBV28 and TRBJ1-2, with 9 bases matching TRBD1. J was trimmed by 2 bases and V by 0 bases; bases with no gene match: 7. Germline CDR1 MDHEN, CDR2 SYDVKM. This CDR3 has 17 residues. The CDR3 bases are TGTGCCAGCAGTTTATGGGGCCCCGGGACAGGGAACTATGGCTACACCTTC. Translation: CASSLWGPGTGNYGYTF.

The V gene is TRBV6-4, the J gene TRBJ2-3; D is possibly TRBD1 (7 bases). The CDR3 has 15 residues. From germline, CDR1 is MRHNA and CDR2 SNTAGT. V shed 8 bases and J shed 4 bases, with 19 bases lying between them. The CDR3 here is CASAAEGAGPDTQYF. The CDR3 DNA reads as TGTGCCAGCGCAGCGGAGGGGGCCGGCCCAGATACGCAGTATTTT.

This chain joins TRBV15 and TRBJ1-6; the D gene is possibly TRBD1 (5 bases). CDR1 LNHNV and CDR2 YYDKDF come from the germline V gene (reference sequence). Trimming took 6 bases from V and 13 from J, leaving 10 bases between them. This CDR3 has 11 residues. CDR3 loop: CATSRGGPLHF. CDR3 DNA: TGTGCCACCAGTCGGGGGGGTCCCCTCCACTTT.

This chain links TRBV19 with TRBJ2-2, with 8 bases matching TRBD1. Germline V gene sequence: CDR1 LNHDA, CDR2 SQIVND (reference sequence). This CDR3 has 16 amino acids. Trimming cost V 8 bases and J 3 bases; bases outside gene matches: 11. The CDR3 nucleotides are TGTGCCAGTTGGGACCGGGACAGGCCTTACACCGGGGAGCTGTTTTTT. It translates to CASWDRDRPYTGELFF.

This clone was found once. The chain links TRBV5-4 to TRBJ1-1; 8 positions agree with TRBD1. The V gene end was trimmed by 3 bases and the J gene end by 4 bases; junction bases not matched to a gene: 2. Germline CDR1 is SGHNT and CDR2 is YYREEE (reference sequence). The CDR3 is 13 amino acids. This chain's CDR3 is CASSWTGSTEAFF. CDR3 DNA: TGTGCCAGCAGCTGGACAGGGTCCACTGAAGCTTTCTTT.